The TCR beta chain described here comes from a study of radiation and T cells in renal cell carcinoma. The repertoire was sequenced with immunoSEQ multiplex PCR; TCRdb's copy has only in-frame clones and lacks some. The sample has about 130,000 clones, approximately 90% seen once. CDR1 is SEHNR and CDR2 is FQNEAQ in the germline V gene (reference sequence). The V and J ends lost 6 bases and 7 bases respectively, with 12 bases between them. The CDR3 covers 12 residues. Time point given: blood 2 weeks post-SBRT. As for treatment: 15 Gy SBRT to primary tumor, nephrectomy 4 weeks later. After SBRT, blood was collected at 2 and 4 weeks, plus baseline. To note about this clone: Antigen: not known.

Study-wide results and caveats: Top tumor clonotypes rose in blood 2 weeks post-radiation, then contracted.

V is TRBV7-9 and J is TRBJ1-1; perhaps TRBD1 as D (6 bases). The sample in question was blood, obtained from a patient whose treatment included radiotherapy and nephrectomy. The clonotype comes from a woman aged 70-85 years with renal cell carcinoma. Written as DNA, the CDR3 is TGTGCCAGCAGGGGACAAAATCTTGAAGCTTTCTTT. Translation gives CASRGQNLEAFF.